This passage covers 30 T cell receptor beta chains from one sample sequenced in a study of blood T cell repertoires in COVID-19. Sequencing used immunoSEQ multiplex PCR; TCRdb keeps in-frame clones, though not all of them. The repertoire has approximately 260,000 clones, approximately 84% of them found once; the top ten carry less than 8.5%. The sequencing sample was made of PBMCs or T cells enriched from blood (not recorded which). The origin of the receptors is a woman between 45 and 60 years old who had been exposed to COVID-19.

The CDR3 DNA reads as TGTGCCAGCAGTAGACAAGGAACGAATGGAAACACCATATATTTT. It yields the protein CASSRQGTNGNTIYF. V gene TRBV5-5 combines with J gene TRBJ1-3, with unresolved D. Germline CDR1 is SGHKS and CDR2 is YYEKEE (reference sequence). V dropped 5 bases and J dropped 3 bases, with 15 bases sitting between them. The CDR3 sequence is 15 residues long.

This chain uses TRBV12-3 or TRBV12-4 with TRBJ2-2; tentatively, D is TRBD1 (6 bases). The CDR3 is made up of 13 amino acids. The V end lost 5 bases, the J end lost 6 bases, and 10 bases lay between the germline ends. The CDR3 spells CASSVRGPGELFF. DNA of the CDR3: TGTGCCAGCAGTGTCAGGGGCCCCGGGGAGCTGTTTTTT.

The chain employs TRBV5-1 and TRBJ1-1; D may be TRBD1 (5 bases). Trimming pared 3 bases from V and 1 base from J, leaving 31 bases between. Looked up from germline, CDR1 is SGHRS and CDR2 is YFSETQ. The CDR3 is made up of 21 amino acids. As DNA, the CDR3 is TGCGCCAGCAGCTCCTTTGGGACTCCTCTTGACCCCTTTGGCTCGAACACTGAAGCTTTCTTT. It translates to CASSSFGTPLDPFGSNTEAFF.

This rearrangement joins TRBV12-3 or TRBV12-4 to TRBJ1-2; TRBD1 is a possible D gene (5 bases). This CDR3 comprises 13 residues. The ends were cut back, 5 bases at V and 4 bases at J, with 11 bases in the middle. Here the CDR3 reads CASSLRQFYGYTF. The CDR3 DNA reads TGTGCCAGCAGTCTTAGACAGTTCTATGGCTACACCTTC.

This clone has ten or more counts. The rearrangement uses TRBV27 and TRBJ2-2; weak D call: TRBD2 (6 bases). CDR3 length: 16 amino acids. Germline V gene lookup returns CDR1 MNHEY and CDR2 SMNVEV (reference sequence). V dropped 2 bases and J dropped 3 bases, with 13 bases sitting between them. The CDR3 sequence is CASSLLRAGYTGELFF. DNA for the CDR3: TGTGCCAGCAGTTTACTAAGGGCGGGGTACACCGGGGAGCTGTTTTTT.

The chain employs TRBV5-1 and TRBJ1-1; TRBD1 matches at 10 bases. Germline CDR1 is SGHRS and CDR2 is YFSETQ. This CDR3 is 15 amino acids long. The V gene end was trimmed by 3 bases and the J gene end by 6 bases; junction bases not matched to a gene: 8. The CDR3 loop reads CASSSAGTGASEAFF. As DNA, the CDR3 is TGCGCCAGCAGCTCAGCCGGGACAGGGGCATCTGAAGCTTTCTTT.

The chain is built from TRBV7-8 and TRBJ2-1, with D tentatively TRBD2 (6 bases). This CDR3 has 18 amino acids. Germline lookup yields CDR1 SGHVS and CDR2 FQNEAQ. V lost 5 bases and J 7 bases, leaving 27 bases between the germline ends. This CDR3 reads CASSPGHTLAAYSNEQFF. The CDR3 DNA is TGTGCCAGCAGCCCGGGCCATACACTAGCTGCCTATTCTAATGAGCAGTTCTTC.

The chain joins TRBV7-9 to TRBJ1-3; TRBD1 agrees at 7 bases. CDR1 is SEHNR, CDR2 FQNEAQ, per germline (reference sequence). This CDR3 spans 13 amino acids. DNA of the CDR3: TGTGCTACAGACAGGGAGACTGGAAACACCATATATTTT. Protein: CATDRETGNTIYF.

This clone was seen a single time. The chain joins TRBV7-6 to TRBJ1-5; D may be TRBD1 (5 bases). Per the germline V gene, CDR1 is SGHVS and CDR2 is FNYEAQ. The ends were cut back, 4 bases at V and 4 bases at J, with 14 bases in the middle. This CDR3 comprises 15 residues. The CDR3 DNA sequence: TGTGCCAGCAGCTCAGGGCGGGGCGGAAATCAGCCCCAGCATTTT. This translates into CASSSGRGGNQPQHF.

The J gene is TRBJ2-7, the V gene TRBV5-5; 7 bases agree with TRBD1. This CDR3 spans 16 amino acids. The V gene end was trimmed by 5 bases and the J gene end by 2 bases; junction bases not matched to a gene: 13. Per the germline V gene, CDR1 is SGHKS and CDR2 is YYEKEE (reference sequence). Here the CDR3 DNA reads TGTGCCAGCAGTCCCGGGACAGCCCTTCTCACCTACGAGCAGTACTTC. Encoded protein: CASSPGTALLTYEQYF.

This rearrangement joins TRBV20-1 to TRBJ1-1; D is perhaps TRBD1 (6 bases). The germline V and J ends were trimmed by 3 bases and 3 bases, with 23 bases remaining between them. CDR1 DFQATT and CDR2 SNEGSKA come from the germline V gene (reference sequence). The CDR3 is 17 residues long. The CDR3 is CSASYDRSQSPYTEAFF. The CDR3 coding sequence is TGCAGTGCTAGTTACGACAGGTCCCAAAGTCCTTACACTGAAGCTTTCTTT.

This clone was seen just once. The V gene is TRBV3-1 (or the pseudogene TRBV3-2), the J gene TRBJ1-2, with 9 bases identical to TRBD1. V lost 3 bases to trimming and J lost 5 bases; unmatched junction nucleotides: 10. This CDR3 has 16 residues. CDR1 is LGHDT and CDR2 is YNNKEL in the germline V gene (reference sequence). The DNA of the CDR3 is TGTGCCAGCAGCCACAGGACGGGACAGGGAACGTATGGCTACACCTTC. This encodes CASSHRTGQGTYGYTF.

This sequence joins TRBV9 and TRBJ1-6, with 8 positions matching TRBD1. The V gene's germline CDR1 is SGDLS and CDR2 YYNGEE. There are 14 residues in the CDR3. The ends lost 0 bases at V and 8 bases at J; junction bases unmatched: 1. In DNA form, the CDR3 reads TGTGCCAGCAGCGTAGAACAGGGGGATTCACCCCTCCACTTT. It translates to CASSVEQGDSPLHF.

The chain combines TRBV29-1 with TRBJ1-2, with 9 bases identical to TRBD1. Germline CDR1 SQVTM, CDR2 ANQGSEA. The CDR3 loop spans 13 amino acids. The ends lost 7 bases at V and 2 bases at J; junction bases unmatched: 5. Written as DNA, the CDR3 is TGCAGCGCAACAGGGGGCTCGAACTATGGCTACACCTTC. Translating it yields CSATGGSNYGYTF.

V usage is TRBV6-4 and J usage is TRBJ1-6; TRBD1 matches at 10 bases. Germline lookup yields CDR1 MRHNA and CDR2 SNTAGT. This CDR3 region has 15 residues. The trim removed 5 bases at V and 9 bases at J, leaving 7 bases unmatched. CDR3: CASSPTGTGVSPLHF. The CDR3 DNA sequence: TGTGCCAGCAGTCCAACCGGGACAGGGGTTTCACCCCTCCACTTT.

The CDR3 protein is CASSSQSRDEQYF. The CDR3 DNA follows: TGTGCCAGCAGCTCTCAGAGCCGGGACGAGCAGTACTTC. The V gene is TRBV5-4, the J gene TRBJ2-7; D is ambiguous. V was clipped by 3 bases and J by 5 bases, with 12 bases between them. The V gene's germline CDR1 is SGHNT and CDR2 YYREEE (reference sequence). The CDR3 is 13 residues long.

There are a few counts of this clone. The chain couples TRBV5-1 to TRBJ2-2; 8 bases agree with TRBD1. In germline, CDR1 is SGHRS, CDR2 YFSETQ. Unmatched junction bases numbered 4, after V lost 5 bases and J lost 1 base. The length of the CDR3 is 15 residues. The CDR3 is CASRAGTGNTGELFF. In DNA form, the CDR3 reads TGCGCCAGCAGGGCCGGGACAGGGAACACCGGGGAGCTGTTTTTT.

In this sample, this clone turned up once. The chain uses TRBV5-1 and TRBJ2-3; a possible D gene is TRBD1 (6 bases). Trimming cost V 7 bases and J 2 bases, with 17 bases left between them. CDR1 and CDR2 from the germline V gene are SGHRS and YFSETQ. The length of the CDR3 is 15 residues. CDR3 in amino acids: CASRRRGESTDTQYF. The CDR3, as DNA: TGCGCCAGCCGCCGCAGGGGAGAGTCCACAGATACGCAGTATTTT.

This clone appeared many times. The chain employs TRBV5-4 and TRBJ1-6; D is ambiguous. The germline CDR1 and CDR2 sequences are SGHNT and YYREEE (reference sequence). The CDR3 extends over 13 amino acids. Trimming pared 5 bases from V and 8 bases from J, leaving 11 bases between. CDR3 sequence (DNA): TGTGCCAGCAGACCCTCACTGGATTCACCCCTCCACTTT. This codes for CASRPSLDSPLHF.

This clone was recorded a few times. The rearrangement uses TRBV6-5 and TRBJ1-2; 11 bases line up with TRBD1. Germline trimming cut 6 bases from V and 5 bases from J; bases unmatched to any gene: 5. This CDR3 comprises 14 residues. Germline assignment: CDR1 MNHEY and CDR2 SVGAGI. The CDR3 DNA is TGTGCCAGCAGGACTGGACAGGGGGCATATGGCTACACCTTC. Amino acid sequence: CASRTGQGAYGYTF.

This sequence joins TRBV15 and TRBJ1-4, with TRBD1 matching over 9 bases. There are 14 residues in the CDR3. The V gene's germline CDR1 is LNHNV and CDR2 YYDKDF (reference sequence). V gave up 2 bases and J gave up 7 bases; unmatched junction bases: 2. In nucleotides, the CDR3 is TGTGCCACCAGCAGACGGACAGGGGTTGAAAAACTGTTTTTT. It translates to CATSRRTGVEKLFF.

The rearrangement uses TRBV18 and TRBJ1-1; 8 nucleotides agree with TRBD1. J lost 7 bases, V lost 1 base, and 8 bases had no gene match. The CDR3 has 15 residues. The V gene's germline CDR1 is KGHSH and CDR2 LQKENI. This CDR3 reads CASSPQAGGNGEAFF. The CDR3 DNA is TGTGCCAGCTCACCACAAGCAGGGGGCAATGGTGAAGCTTTCTTT.

This sequence joins TRBV2 and TRBJ2-3; D remains ambiguous. The CDR3 is 13 residues long. CDR1 and CDR2 (germline): SNHLY, FYNNEI. Trimming removed 6 bases at V and 2 bases at J, with 9 bases between. The CDR3 DNA follows: TGTGCCAGCAGAGCCGCCTACACAGATACGCAGTATTTT. This translates into CASRAAYTDTQYF.

This chain links TRBV5-1 with TRBJ2-5; possibly TRBD2 for D (6 bases). Trimming cost V 0 bases and J 5 bases, with 11 bases left between them. The germline gives CDR1 SGHRS, CDR2 YFSETQ. The CDR3 loop spans 14 amino acids. The chain's CDR3 is CASSLGDFLETQYF. Here the CDR3 DNA reads TGCGCCAGCAGCTTGGGGGACTTCTTGGAGACCCAGTACTTC.

The chain employs TRBV7-2 and TRBJ2-7; D perhaps matches TRBD2 (6 bases). CDR1 and CDR2 from the germline V gene are SGHTA and FQGNSA. V dropped 5 bases and J dropped 6 bases, with 11 bases sitting between them. The CDR3 covers 12 residues. CDR3 bases: TGTGCCAGCAGCCGGGACTTTTTCGAGCAGTACTTC. Translating gives CASSRDFFEQYF.

The chain joins TRBV7-9 to TRBJ1-1; 8 nucleotides agree with TRBD1. In germline, CDR1 is SEHNR, CDR2 FQNEAQ (reference sequence). V lost 8 bases to trimming and J lost 3 bases; unmatched junction nucleotides: 5. The CDR3 runs 13 residues. This CDR3 reads CASRDRSHTEAFF. The DNA of the CDR3 is TGTGCCAGCCGGGACAGGAGCCACACTGAAGCTTTCTTT.

This chain joins TRBV13 and TRBJ1-3; the D gene is possibly TRBD1 (5 bases). The CDR3 totals 16 residues. Per the germline V gene, CDR1 is PRHDT and CDR2 is FYEKMQ (reference sequence). Trimming took off 5 bases at V and 0 bases at J, with 14 bases between the two ends. CDR3 in amino acids: CASSLATESSGNTIYF. CDR3 in DNA: TGTGCCAGCAGCCTGGCGACAGAAAGCTCTGGAAACACCATATATTTT.

V usage is TRBV18 and J usage is TRBJ2-5; no clear D gene. V lost 6 bases, J lost 3 bases, and 8 bases lay in between. Germline CDR1 and CDR2: KGHSH and LQKENI. The CDR3 loop spans 12 amino acids. Here the CDR3 reads CASSPVEETQYF. The CDR3, as DNA: TGTGCCAGCTCCCCGGTTGAAGAGACCCAGTACTTC.

The chain recombines TRBV10-3 with TRBJ2-7; weak D call: TRBD1 (5 bases). This CDR3 contains 11 residues. CDR1 is ENHRY, CDR2 SYGVKD, per germline. Trimming took 8 bases from V and 5 from J, leaving 10 bases between them. CDR3: CAIGSGNEQYF. CDR3 nucleotide sequence: TGTGCCATCGGATCAGGGAACGAGCAGTACTTC.

This clone was seen only a few times. The chain couples TRBV20-1 to TRBJ1-2, with D possibly being TRBD1 (5 bases). Trimming stripped 3 bases from V and 6 bases from J, with 26 bases between. This CDR3 is 17 amino acids long. The germline V gene has CDR1 DFQATT and CDR2 SNEGSKA (reference sequence). CDR3 in amino acids: CSASWWDSSTVLNGYTF. The CDR3, as DNA: TGCAGTGCTAGTTGGTGGGACTCAAGTACGGTACTCAATGGCTACACCTTC.